These 14 T cell receptor beta chains share one sample of origin, sequenced in a study of T cells after yellow fever vaccination. TCRdb called the 5' RACE reads again in MiXCR, with one record for every CDR3 protein. The top ten hold about 15% of the sample, which has hundreds of thousands of distinct CDR3 sequences, roughly 6.1% seen once. The source was PBMCs, collected 5 days after the yellow fever booster vaccination. These TCRs come from a man aged 25-40 years who received the YFV17D yellow fever vaccine.

This clonotype was recorded at least ten times. The CDR3 nucleotides read TGCAGTGTGGGACAGGGTGAGGAGACCCAGTACTTC. Translating it yields CSVGQGEETQYF. The chain has TRBV20-1 and TRBJ2-5; 9 bases line up with TRBD1. The junction had 5 bases not matched to a gene; V was cut back by 7 bases and J by 5 bases. Germline CDR1 DFQATT, CDR2 SNEGSKA (reference sequence). The CDR3 loop spans 12 amino acids.

J is TRBJ1-4 and V is TRBV30; the match to TRBD1 covers 7 bases. The trim removed 4 bases at V and 13 bases at J, leaving 12 bases unmatched. CDR1 and CDR2 from the germline V gene are GTSNPN and SVGIG (reference sequence). The CDR3 extends over 13 amino acids. The CDR3 sequence is CAWTSWDSLILFF. CDR3 nucleotide sequence: TGTGCCTGGACTTCGTGGGACAGTTTAATACTGTTTTTT.

This clonotype came up many times. V and J are TRBV5-1 and TRBJ2-7; no clear D. V lost 0 bases to trimming and J lost 1 base, with 11 bases between them. CDR1 SGHRS and CDR2 YFSETQ come from the germline V gene. The CDR3 sequence is 15 residues long. CDR3 nucleotides: TGCGCCAGCAGCTTGGACGCTCTTGGTTCCTACGAGCAGTACTTC. It translates to CASSLDALGSYEQYF.

This clonotype was picked up a small number of times. The V and J genes are TRBV2 and TRBJ2-6; a weak D match, TRBD2 (6 bases). CDR3 length: 15 amino acids. The ends were cut back, 7 bases at V and 1 base at J, with 11 bases in the middle. Germline V CDR1 and CDR2: SNHLY, FYNNEI. CDR3 amino acids: CASKKEGSGANVLTF. In DNA form, the CDR3 reads TGTGCCAGCAAAAAGGAGGGTTCTGGGGCCAACGTCCTGACTTTC.

This clonotype was observed a handful of times. The chain joins TRBV5-1 to TRBJ2-7; TRBD1 matches at 10 bases. The CDR3 totals 20 residues. Germline assignment: CDR1 SGHRS and CDR2 YFSETQ. The V and J ends lost 0 bases and 0 bases, in that order; junction bases with no gene match: 15. The CDR3 DNA reads TGCGCCAGCAGCTTGGGGGACAGGGGAGAACGTTGGGGGTTCTCCTACGAGCAGTACTTC. This gives the protein CASSLGDRGERWGFSYEQYF.

This clonotype has only a few counts. V and J are TRBV5-1 and TRBJ2-1, with 8 bases lining up with TRBD1. With 1 base clipped from V and 4 bases from J, the junction kept 4 bases outside the gene matches. Looked up from germline, CDR1 is SGHRS and CDR2 is YFSETQ. The CDR3 consists of 15 residues. The CDR3 spells CASSLSGTGYNEQFF. Here the CDR3 DNA reads TGCGCCAGCAGCTTGTCCGGGACAGGTTACAATGAGCAGTTCTTC.

The chain joins TRBV29-1 to TRBJ2-6; D call uncertain. The CDR3 sequence is 16 residues long. The V gene's germline CDR1 is SQVTM and CDR2 ANQGSEA. V dropped 6 bases and J dropped 0 bases, with 15 bases sitting between them. This CDR3 is CSVLHGGLSGANVLTF. The CDR3 DNA reads as TGCAGCGTCTTACATGGCGGTCTCTCTGGGGCCAACGTCCTGACTTTC.

In regard to this clonotype: The germline gene is not matched at one end of the junction; a read error may be the cause. The rearrangement joins TRBV20-1 to TRBJ2-2; possibly TRBD1 or TRBD2 for D (5 bases each). Per the germline V gene, CDR1 is DFQATT and CDR2 is SNEGSKA (reference sequence). This CDR3 region has 16 residues. CDR3 DNA sequence: TGCTGTGCTAGAGTTTGGGACGTAGCGAACACCGGGGAGCTGTTTTTT. Translating gives CCARVWDVANTGELFF.

CDR3 sequence (DNA): TGTGCCAGCAGCCAAGACCTAGCAGACACCGGGGAGCTGTTTTTT. Its translation is CASSQDLADTGELFF. V is TRBV3-1 and J is TRBJ2-2; weak D call: TRBD2 (5 bases). CDR1 is LGHDT, CDR2 YNNKEL, per germline (reference sequence). The CDR3 spans 15 residues. V was clipped by 0 bases and J by 3 bases, with 8 bases between them.

This clonotype was picked up many times. The gene calls are TRBV12-3 or TRBV12-4 and TRBJ2-7, with 7 bases aligning to TRBD1. The CDR3 consists of 15 residues. The V gene end was trimmed by 5 bases and the J gene end by 4 bases; junction bases not matched to a gene: 11. CDR3 DNA sequence: TGTGCCAGCAGTCCTCCCACAGGGGTTAAGTACGAGCAGTACTTC. This codes for CASSPPTGVKYEQYF.

This clonotype was counted only a few times. V usage is TRBV19 and J usage is TRBJ2-7; 7 bases agree with TRBD1. The CDR3 runs to 14 residues. In germline, CDR1 is LNHDA, CDR2 SQIVND (reference sequence). Losses at the gene ends were 1 base for V and 0 bases for J; bases not matched to a gene: 0. The CDR3 loop is CASSIGTGSYEQYF. CDR3 DNA sequence: TGTGCCAGTAGTATAGGGACAGGCTCCTACGAGCAGTACTTC.

For this clonotype: Relative to the germline gene, one junction end is altered; a read error may explain this. The rearrangement joins TRBV3-1 to TRBJ2-1; the match to TRBD1 covers 7 bases. The CDR3 has 15 amino acids. Germline V gene sequence: CDR1 LGHDT, CDR2 YNNKEL (reference sequence). CDR3 DNA sequence: TGTGCCAGCACCCAAGACAGGGCGGATTACAATGAGCAGTTCTTC. This sequence encodes CASTQDRADYNEQFF.

This clonotype occurred many times. V and J are TRBV5-6 and TRBJ1-5, with D uncertain. The germline V gene has CDR1 SGHDT and CDR2 YYEEEE. Trimming cost V 0 bases and J 4 bases, with 8 bases left between them. The length of the CDR3 is 14 residues. This chain's CDR3 is CASSLASRNQPQHF. The CDR3 DNA reads TGTGCCAGCAGCTTGGCCTCCCGAAATCAGCCCCAGCATTTT.

This clonotype was counted a few times. The gene calls are TRBV12-3 or TRBV12-4 and TRBJ2-7; the match to TRBD2 covers 7 bases. Germline trimming cut 6 bases from V and 2 bases from J; bases unmatched to any gene: 4. CDR3 length equals 13 residues. The CDR3 protein is CASSGGNTYEQYF. CDR3 bases: TGTGCCAGCAGCGGGGGGAACACCTACGAGCAGTACTTC.